The rows below give T cell receptor beta chains drawn from one sample of a study of cytomegalovirus exposure and HLA in healthy donors. Libraries were prepared by immunoSEQ multiplex PCR; TCRdb keeps only in-frame clonotypes and omits some of them. The profile shows 130,000 to 150,000 clones, 60% to 85% of them singletons. The sample was PBMCs. The receptor set was obtained from a man aged 18 to 29 in good health and CMV-seronegative. Both conserved end residues are part of each CDR3. D genes are given only for firm matches. Size tells how often a clone was seen (once, few, many) or the class of an expanded clone, and some rows leave it out.

size	J	D	V	CDR3	DNA
.	TRBJ2-6	TRBD1	TRBV19	CASSPGTGESGANVLTF	TGTGCCAGTAGCCCCGGGACAGGGGAATCTGGGGCCAACGTCCTGACTTTC
once	TRBJ2-7	.	TRBV7-9	CASSYQTYEQYF	TGTGCCAGCAGCTATCAGACCTACGAGCAGTACTTC
once	TRBJ2-1	.	TRBV18	CASSPPPSGGEQFF	TGTGCCAGCTCACCACCCCCCTCCGGGGGAGAGCAGTTCTTC
.	TRBJ1-2	.	TRBV9	CASSAISGGYTF	TGTGCCAGCAGCGCCATTTCAGGGGGCTACACCTTC
.	TRBJ1-4	TRBD1	TRBV25-1	CASSESGTGAHGLFF	TGTGCCAGCAGTGAATCCGGGACAGGGGCACATGGACTGTTTTTT
.	TRBJ1-1	.	TRBV29-1	CSVDGGTEAFF	TGCAGCGTTGACGGGGGCACTGAAGCTTTCTTT
.	TRBJ1-4	.	TRBV6-1	CASSALGERDEKLFF	TGTGCCAGCAGTGCCCTCGGGGAGCGGGATGAAAAACTGTTTTTT
.	TRBJ2-7	.	TRBV29-1	CSAPGESSYEQYF	TGCAGCGCCCCGGGAGAGTCCTCCTACGAGCAGTACTTC
.	TRBJ2-1	TRBD2	TRBV5-1	CASSAGTSRNNEQFF	TGCGCCAGCAGCGCAGGGACTAGTCGAAACAATGAGCAGTTCTTC
.	TRBJ1-2	.	TRBV14	CASSQVPGFGYTF	TGTGCCAGCAGCCAAGTTCCGGGGTTTGGCTACACCTTC
.	TRBJ2-7	.	TRBV27	CASSQGPSYEQYF	TGTGCCAGCAGTCAGGGGCCCTCCTACGAGCAGTACTTC
.	TRBJ2-7	.	TRBV5-1	CASSLEFGSSYEQYF	TGCGCCAGCAGCTTGGAGTTTGGCAGTTCCTACGAGCAGTACTTC
.	TRBJ1-1	TRBD1	TRBV5-8	CASSSDRGRGWTEAFF	TGTGCCAGCAGCTCCGACAGGGGGCGCGGGTGGACTGAAGCTTTCTTT
.	TRBJ1-1	.	TRBV5-1	CASSLDRNTEAFF	TGCGCCAGCAGCCTCGATAGGAACACTGAAGCTTTCTTT
once	TRBJ2-3	.	TRBV11-2	CASSLGAGLSTDTQYF	TGTGCCAGCAGCTTAGGGGCGGGGCTAAGCACAGATACGCAGTATTTT
few	TRBJ2-1	TRBD2	TRBV2	CASSVRLAEYNEQFF	TGTGCCAGCAGTGTACGTCTAGCGGAATACAATGAGCAGTTCTTC
.	TRBJ1-3	TRBD1	TRBV5-4	CASSLAGQGWDTIYF	TGTGCCAGCAGCTTGGCGGGACAGGGGTGGGACACCATATATTTT
.	TRBJ1-2	TRBD1	TRBV6-5	CASTRNRDSNKYTF	TGTGCCAGCACAAGAAACCGGGACAGCAATAAATACACCTTC
.	TRBJ2-1	TRBD2	TRBV14	CASSQDGVSGSPYNEQFF	TGTGCCAGCAGCCAAGATGGAGTTAGCGGGAGCCCCTACAATGAGCAGTTCTTC
.	TRBJ1-2	.	TRBV5-1	CANYEEGYGYTF	TGCGCCAACTATGAGGAGGGGTACGGCTACACCTTC